This T cell receptor (beta chain) comes out of a study of cytomegalovirus exposure and HLA in healthy donors. Study as a whole: In an earlier analysis, almost 120 million unique TCR beta sequences were found from some 170 million T cells. Study conclusions and caveats: In presence/absence analyses, roughly uniform sequencing depth across donors was assumed. 150 or so TCR beta chains were listed as cytomegalovirus-associated. HLA allele associations emerged for fewer than 20,000 TCR beta sequences in a later analysis, at 0.05 false discovery rate.

A multiplex PCR was run with 60 Vbeta primers and 13 Jbeta primers. The table came from immunoSEQ multiplex PCR; TCRdb's copy has only in-frame clones and leaves some out. The profile shows roughly 200,000 clones, about 80% of them singletons. Trimming removed 0 bases from V and 2 bases from J, with 8 bases in between. This CDR3 is built from 15 residues. Per the germline V gene, CDR1 is MNHEY and CDR2 is SMNVEV (reference sequence). Details on this clone: Its antigen is not identified. Distinct nucleotide sequences in the sample also encode this CDR3.

The receptor was derived from a woman in her 30s in good health and CMV-seronegative. V and J are TRBV27 and TRBJ1-5, with unresolved D. Sequences were obtained from PBMCs. The CDR3 DNA is TGTGCCAGCAGTTTATCTGGGCGGGGCAATCAGCCCCAGCATTTT. As protein: CASSLSGRGNQPQHF.